These 17 T cell receptor beta chains were sequenced from one sample in a study of T-cell memory formation after mild COVID-19. TCRdb re-called the 5' RACE reads with MiXCR, one entry per CDR3 protein. The profile shows fewer than 700,000 distinct CDR3 sequences, under 20% of them singletons. The sequenced material came from PBMCs or a T cell subset sorted from them (not recorded which). Receptor source: an adult woman who had mild COVID-19 (a few samples of this study predate the infection). Cell type and time point are not known.

The rearrangement uses TRBV9 and TRBJ2-5; TRBD2 agrees at 7 bases. The V gene end was trimmed by 2 bases and the J gene end by 1 base; junction bases not matched to a gene: 5. The length of the CDR3 is 15 residues. Per germline, CDR1 SGDLS and CDR2 YYNGEE. The CDR3 DNA reads TGTGCCAGCAGCGTTTCTAGCGGAGCCCAAGAGACCCAGTACTTC. Translating gives CASSVSSGAQETQYF. Combining the CDR3 with reference TRBV9 and TRBJ2-5 gives the whole variable domain DSGVTQTPKHLITATGQRVTLRCSPRSGDLSVYWYQQSLDQGLQFLIQYYNGEERAKGNILERFSAQQFPDLHSELNLSSLELGDSALYFCASSVSSGAQETQYFGPGTRLLVL.

The V gene is TRBV4-1, the J gene TRBJ1-2; 9 positions match TRBD1. Germline CDR1 is MGHRA and CDR2 is YSYEKL. J gave up 4 bases and V 3 bases, and 12 bases lay outside the gene matches. CDR3 length: 17 amino acids. In DNA form, the CDR3 reads TGCGCCAGCAGCCAGGGAATTACAGGGGGCTCCCTCTATGGCTACACCTTC. Translated: CASSQGITGGSLYGYTF.

This clonotype was seen only a few times. CDR3 in amino acids: CASSPPWGTSGGQETQYF. The CDR3 DNA reads TGTGCCAGCAGCCCCCCCTGGGGGACTAGCGGAGGCCAAGAGACCCAGTACTTC. The chain is built from TRBV9 and TRBJ2-5; 11 bases match TRBD2. V was clipped by 4 bases and J by 1 base; unmatched bases: 12. The V gene's germline CDR1 is SGDLS and CDR2 YYNGEE. CDR3 length: 18 residues. The variable domain in full, with the rest retrieved from reference TRBV9 and TRBJ2-5, is DSGVTQTPKHLITATGQRVTLRCSPRSGDLSVYWYQQSLDQGLQFLIQYYNGEERAKGNILERFSAQQFPDLHSELNLSSLELGDSALYFCASSPPWGTSGGQETQYFGPGTRLLVL.

This clonotype has more than one count but fewer than ten. This chain links TRBV11-1 with TRBJ1-1; weak D call: TRBD1 (6 bases). The V gene's germline CDR1 is SGHAT and CDR2 FQDESV (reference sequence). This CDR3 region has 16 residues. V shed 5 bases and J shed 0 bases, with 16 bases lying between them. This CDR3 reads CASSPRTASMNTEAFF. Here the CDR3 DNA reads TGTGCCAGCAGCCCACGGACAGCGTCAATGAACACTGAAGCTTTCTTT.

This clonotype was found a few times. The chain links TRBV20-1 to TRBJ2-3; TRBD2 agrees at 7 bases. Germline lookup yields CDR1 DFQATT and CDR2 SNEGSKA (reference sequence). V lost 0 bases to trimming and J lost 2 bases; unmatched junction nucleotides: 11. The CDR3 extends over 17 amino acids. CDR3 loop: CSARDPAGVRATDTQYF. In DNA, the CDR3 is TGCAGTGCTAGAGATCCGGCGGGAGTCAGGGCCACAGATACGCAGTATTTT.

This sequence joins TRBV5-1 and TRBJ1-1; 7 bases align to TRBD1. The CDR3 has 15 amino acids. From germline, CDR1 is SGHRS and CDR2 YFSETQ. The V gene end was trimmed by 4 bases and the J gene end by 3 bases; junction bases not matched to a gene: 9. CDR3 in amino acids: CASSTAPGQYTEAFF. The CDR3, as DNA: TGCGCCAGCAGCACGGCCCCGGGACAGTACACTGAAGCTTTCTTT.

This clonotype has just a few counts. The rearrangement links TRBV5-1 to TRBJ2-5, with 13 bases identical to TRBD2. J lost 0 bases, V lost 4 bases, and 9 bases had no gene match. This CDR3 has 18 amino acids. The germline gives CDR1 SGHRS, CDR2 YFSETQ. The CDR3 protein is CASSPGLAGDMYQETQYF. In DNA form, the CDR3 reads TGCGCCAGCAGCCCCGGACTAGCGGGGGATATGTACCAAGAGACCCAGTACTTC.

The chain combines TRBV18 with TRBJ2-7; TRBD2 matches at 10 bases. The V gene end was trimmed by 4 bases and the J gene end by 7 bases; junction bases not matched to a gene: 19. Germline V gene data show CDR1 as KGHSH and CDR2 as LQKENI. The CDR3 covers 18 residues. The CDR3 sequence: CASSLTLGLANSPAEQYF. In nucleotides, the CDR3 is TGTGCCAGCTCACTTACATTGGGACTAGCGAACTCCCCGGCGGAGCAGTACTTC.

V is TRBV6-5 and J is TRBJ1-6; D unclear. The V gene's germline CDR1 is MNHEY and CDR2 SVGAGI. Between the trimmed V and J ends, which lost 7 bases and 4 bases, there was a span of 8 bases. The CDR3 is 13 amino acids. The CDR3: CASNGGYNSPLHF. The CDR3 DNA sequence: TGTGCCAGCAATGGCGGTTATAATTCACCCCTCCACTTT.

This clonotype occurred once. The junction departs from the called germline gene at one end, perhaps through a read error. The chain uses TRBV15 and TRBJ2-3, with a weak D call TRBD1 (6 bases). The CDR3 is 16 amino acids. Germline lookup yields CDR1 LNHNV and CDR2 YYDKDF (reference sequence). The CDR3 region is CATSRDNRVGRDTQYF. The CDR3 DNA reads as TGTGCAACCAGCAGAGATAACAGGGTAGGAAGAGATACGCAGTATTTT.

This clonotype appeared a few times. V is TRBV24-1 and J is TRBJ2-1; no clear D. In germline, CDR1 is KGHDR, CDR2 SFDVKD. The CDR3 sequence is 14 residues long. Trimming removed 1 base from V and 7 bases from J, with 10 bases in between. Written as DNA, the CDR3 is TGTGCCACCAGTGATTTTACACAGCCTAATGAGCAGTTCTTC. It specifies CATSDFTQPNEQFF.

The genes are TRBV5-6 and TRBJ2-5, with a weak D call TRBD2 (6 bases). In germline, CDR1 is SGHDT, CDR2 YYEEEE. The CDR3 extends over 17 amino acids. The V end lost 4 bases, the J end lost 1 base, and 20 bases lay between the germline ends. The CDR3 loop is CASSPWRGGPAQETQYF. The CDR3 DNA sequence: TGTGCCAGCAGCCCCTGGCGGGGAGGCCCAGCCCAAGAGACCCAGTACTTC.

The rearrangement joins TRBV9 to TRBJ2-5; D might be TRBD1 or TRBD2, each matching 5 bases. Trimming stripped 4 bases from V and 1 base from J, with 11 bases between. Germline V CDR1 and CDR2: SGDLS, YYNGEE. This CDR3 is 14 amino acids long. The CDR3, as DNA: TGTGCCAGCAGCTCGGGACCGACCCAAGAGACCCAGTACTTC. Translation gives CASSSGPTQETQYF.

This clonotype occurred a few times. This chain uses TRBV25-1 with TRBJ2-5; D not certain. The CDR3 is 13 residues long. CDR1 is MGHDK, CDR2 SYGVNS, per germline. V lost 3 bases, J lost 1 base, and 6 bases lay in between. The CDR3 spells CASSDYGQETQYF. The CDR3 coding sequence is TGTGCCAGCAGTGATTACGGCCAAGAGACCCAGTACTTC.

This clonotype was observed a handful of times. This chain joins TRBV25-1 and TRBJ1-1; no definite D call. V was pared by 4 bases and J by 5 bases, with 11 bases between. This CDR3 region has 13 residues. Germline V gene data show CDR1 as MGHDK and CDR2 as SYGVNS. The CDR3, as DNA: TGTGCCAGCAGTGGAGGAGGAGGAACTGAAGCTTTCTTT. This encodes CASSGGGGTEAFF.

This clonotype was seen a handful of times. The chain joins TRBV4-1 to TRBJ2-3, with D possibly TRBD2 on 6 matching bases. Trimming left V 2 bases short and J 3 bases short, with 15 bases between. Germline V lookup: CDR1 MGHRA, CDR2 YSYEKL. The CDR3 totals 16 residues. CDR3 residues: CASSQSPSGVTDTQYF. The CDR3, as DNA: TGCGCCAGCAGCCAAAGCCCATCGGGGGTGACAGATACGCAGTATTTT.

In this sample, this clonotype turned up a few times. V gene TRBV11-2 combines with J gene TRBJ1-1; possible D gene TRBD1, 5 bases. Per the germline V gene, CDR1 is SGHAT and CDR2 is FQNNGV. This CDR3 is 16 amino acids long. V was pared by 3 bases and J by 4 bases, with 18 bases between. CDR3 sequence reads: CASSFHGTYLTTEAFF. The CDR3 DNA is TGTGCCAGCAGCTTCCACGGGACCTACCTGACCACTGAAGCTTTCTTT.